This passage covers 10 T cell receptor beta chains from one sample sequenced in a study of CD8 T cells in ankylosing spondylitis. MiXCR was run by TCRdb on the 5' RACE reads, yielding one entry per CDR3 protein. The profile shows fewer than 200,000 distinct CDR3 sequences, 18% of them singletons. Sequenced: blood, either unsorted or a sorted T cell fraction (not recorded which). These receptor sequences come from a male donor between 5 and 35 years old with ankylosing spondylitis or in good health (not recorded which).

Points on this clonotype: This may be a read error: a much more frequent sequence differs by one nucleotide. The V call is TRBV29-1, the J call TRBJ1-1, with 9 bases fitting TRBD1. The CDR3 consists of 11 residues. V dropped 6 bases and J dropped 5; count of bases not matched to a gene: 1. Germline V gene lookup returns CDR1 SQVTM and CDR2 ANQGSEA. This CDR3 reads CSVTGGTEAFF. In DNA, the CDR3 is TGCAGCGTGACAGGGGGGACTGAAGCTTTCTTT.

The gene calls are TRBV20-1 and TRBJ2-3; 9 nucleotides align to TRBD1. J lost 3 bases, V lost 6 bases, and 10 bases had no gene match. This CDR3 is 15 amino acids long. CDR1 and CDR2 (germline): DFQATT, SNEGSKA (reference sequence). CDR3 in DNA: TGCAGTGCCCGGCCCGGGACAGGGAGAACAGATACGCAGTATTTT. Amino acids: CSARPGTGRTDTQYF.

The table lists this clonotype with many counts. The CDR3 is CASSFSRNEQFF. The CDR3 DNA reads as TGTGCCAGCAGTTTTAGCCGGAATGAGCAGTTCTTC. The gene calls are TRBV12-3 or TRBV12-4 and TRBJ2-1; D gene unclear. V lost 3 bases and J lost 7, with 7 bases in between. This CDR3 is 12 amino acids long.

This clonotype occurred many times. The V call is TRBV5-1, the J call TRBJ2-2; TRBD1 might be the D (5 bases). Germline-derived CDR1 and CDR2 are SGHRS and YFSETQ. Trimming removed 7 bases from V and 3 bases from J, with 13 bases in between. The CDR3 is 14 residues long. CDR3 DNA sequence: TGCGCCAGCTCACTATTACAGGACACCGGGGAGCTGTTTTTT. The encoded protein is CASSLLQDTGELFF.

This clonotype was observed at least ten times. The V call is TRBV5-8, the J call TRBJ2-1, with D possibly matching TRBD1 (6 bases). This CDR3 is built from 14 residues. V gave up 4 bases and J gave up 5 bases, with 13 bases separating them. The germline V gene has CDR1 SGHTS and CDR2 YDEGEE. The CDR3 DNA reads as TGTGCCAGCAGCGACAGGTATTCGAACAATGAGCAGTTCTTC. Translated: CASSDRYSNNEQFF.

This clonotype was observed a handful of times. The rearrangement links TRBV29-1 to TRBJ2-3, with D uncertain. V gave up 3 bases and J gave up 6 bases, with 4 bases separating them. The CDR3 extends over 10 amino acids. The germline CDR1 and CDR2 sequences are SQVTM and ANQGSEA. The DNA for the CDR3 is TGCAGCGTTGAGCCGGATACGCAGTATTTT. Amino acids: CSVEPDTQYF.

This clonotype was seen repeatedly, ten times or more. In DNA form, the CDR3 reads TGTGCCAGCAGCATCCCGGGGAGGGATGCAGCAGATACGCAGTATTTT. Protein: CASSIPGRDAADTQYF. This chain joins TRBV5-6 and TRBJ2-3; 7 bases match TRBD2. The CDR3 has 16 residues. Per germline, CDR1 SGHDT and CDR2 YYEEEE. V was clipped by 4 bases and J by 4 bases; unmatched bases: 12.

This clonotype showed up many times. The V call is TRBV5-5, the J call TRBJ2-1; D is uncertain. The CDR3 has 15 residues. With 1 base removed from V and 1 base from J, the gap between germline ends came to 9 bases. Germline V gene lookup returns CDR1 SGHKS and CDR2 YYEKEE (reference sequence). In DNA form, the CDR3 reads TGTGCCAGCAGCTTGAGTCAGGTGTCCTACAATGAGCAGTTCTTC. It translates to CASSLSQVSYNEQFF.

This clonotype was counted at least ten times. CDR3 loop: CASSYRGLYNEQFF. For the CDR3, the DNA is TGTGCCAGCAGTTACAGGGGGCTCTACAATGAGCAGTTCTTC. V gene TRBV6-5 combines with J gene TRBJ2-1; 7 nucleotides line up with TRBD1. V lost 2 bases, J lost 3 bases, and 1 base stayed unmatched. This CDR3 has 14 amino acids. Germline CDR1 MNHEY, CDR2 SVGAGI.

This clonotype was detected ten times or more. V is TRBV28 and J is TRBJ1-1; TRBD1 matches 7 bases. Germline CDR1 reads MDHEN; CDR2 reads SYDVKM. Trimming took 6 bases from V and 1 from J; bases not matched to a gene: 5. CDR3 length: 14 residues. CDR3 in amino acids: CASRMTGRNTEAFF. CDR3 bases: TGTGCCAGCAGGATGACAGGGAGGAACACTGAAGCTTTCTTT.